This T cell receptor beta chain was sequenced during a study of T cells expressing NK-cell markers. Across the whole study: The TCR beta repertoires were obtained from sorted CD3+CD56+NKG2C+, CD3+CD56+NKG2C- and CD3+CD56-NKG2C+ T cells.

Study-level results: Six or seven donors carried dominant NKG2C+ clonotypes that made up roughly 1.0-7.5% of their CD8+ T cells. Similarly, these clonotypes led the CD3+CD56-NKG2C+ fraction as well in several donors. Nothing established the HCMV specificity of expanded NKG2C+ T cell clones.

A remark on this clonotype: Antigen: not known.

TCRdb re-called the 5' RACE reads and shows each CDR3 protein once, DNA omitted. This sample's clone table lists some 410,000 distinct CDR3 sequences. The CDR3 totals 14 residues. The germline gives CDR1 LGHNA, CDR2 YSLEER. This receptor was obtained from a woman between 18 and 70 years old in good health. The genes are TRBV4-3 and TRBJ2-5; the TRBD2 assignment by TCRdb is unverifiable without DNA. The sequenced material came from blood T cells: a sorted CD56 or NKG2C T cell subset, CD4+ or CD8+ T cells, or bulk PBMC T cells (not recorded which). The CDR3 sequence: CASSRGLAGETQYF.